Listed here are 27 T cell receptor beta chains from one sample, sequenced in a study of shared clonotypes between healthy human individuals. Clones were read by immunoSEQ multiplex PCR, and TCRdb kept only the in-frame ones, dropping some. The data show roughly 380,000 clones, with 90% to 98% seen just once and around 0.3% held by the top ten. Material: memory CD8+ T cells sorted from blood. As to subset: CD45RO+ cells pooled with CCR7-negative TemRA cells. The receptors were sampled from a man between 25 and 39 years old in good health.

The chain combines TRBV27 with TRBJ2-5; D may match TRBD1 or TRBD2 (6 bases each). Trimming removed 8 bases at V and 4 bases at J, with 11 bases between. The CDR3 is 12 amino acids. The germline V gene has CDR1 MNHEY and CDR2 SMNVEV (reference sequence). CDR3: CASGWGAETQYF. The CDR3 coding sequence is TGTGCCAGCGGGTGGGGGGCAGAGACCCAGTACTTC.

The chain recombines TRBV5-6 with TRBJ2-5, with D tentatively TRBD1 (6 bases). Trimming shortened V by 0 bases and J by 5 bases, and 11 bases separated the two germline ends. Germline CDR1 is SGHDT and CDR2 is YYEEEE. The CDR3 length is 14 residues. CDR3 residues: CASSLGSGVETQYF. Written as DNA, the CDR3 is TGTGCCAGCAGCTTGGGGTCAGGGGTTGAGACCCAGTACTTC.

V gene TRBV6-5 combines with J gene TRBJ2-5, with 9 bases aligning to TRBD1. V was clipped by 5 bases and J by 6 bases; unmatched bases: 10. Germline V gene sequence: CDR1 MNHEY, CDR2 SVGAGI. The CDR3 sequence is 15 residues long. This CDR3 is CASSRAGQGPKTQYF. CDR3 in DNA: TGTGCCAGCAGTAGAGCCGGACAGGGGCCAAAGACCCAGTACTTC.

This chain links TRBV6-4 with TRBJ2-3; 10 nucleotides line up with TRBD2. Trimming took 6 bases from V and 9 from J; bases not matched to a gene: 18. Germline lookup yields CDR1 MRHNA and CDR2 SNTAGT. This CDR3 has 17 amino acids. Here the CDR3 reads CASSVEGTSARVGTQYF. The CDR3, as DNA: TGTGCCAGCAGCGTTGAGGGGACTAGCGCCCGCGTTGGGACGCAGTATTTT.

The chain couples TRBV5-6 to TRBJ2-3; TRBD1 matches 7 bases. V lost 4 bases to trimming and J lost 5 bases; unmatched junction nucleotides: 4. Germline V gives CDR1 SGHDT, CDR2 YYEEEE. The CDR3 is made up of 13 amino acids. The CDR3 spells CASSANRGDTQYF. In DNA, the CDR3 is TGTGCCAGCAGCGCGAACAGGGGAGATACGCAGTATTTT.

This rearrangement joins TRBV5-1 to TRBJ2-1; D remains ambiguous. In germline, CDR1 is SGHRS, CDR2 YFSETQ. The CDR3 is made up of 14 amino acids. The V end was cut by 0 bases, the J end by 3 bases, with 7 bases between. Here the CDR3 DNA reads TGCGCCAGCAGCTTGGAACTTATCTACAATGAGCAGTTCTTC. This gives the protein CASSLELIYNEQFF. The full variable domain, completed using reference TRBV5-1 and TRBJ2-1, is KAGVTQTPRYLIKTRGQQVTLSCSPISGHRSVSWYQQTPGQGLQFLFEYFSETQRNKGNFPGRFSGRQFSNSRSEMNVSTLELGDSALYLCASSLELIYNEQFFGPGTRLTVL.

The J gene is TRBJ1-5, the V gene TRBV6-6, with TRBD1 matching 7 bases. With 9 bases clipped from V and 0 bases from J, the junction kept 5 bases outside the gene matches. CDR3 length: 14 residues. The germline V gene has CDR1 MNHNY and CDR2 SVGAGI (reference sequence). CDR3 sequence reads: CASIGTDSNQPQHF. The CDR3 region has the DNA TGTGCCAGTATAGGGACAGATAGCAATCAGCCCCAGCATTTT.

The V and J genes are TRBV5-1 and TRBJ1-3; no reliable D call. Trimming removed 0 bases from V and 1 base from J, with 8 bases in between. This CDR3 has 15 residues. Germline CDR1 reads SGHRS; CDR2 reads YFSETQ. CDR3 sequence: CASSLVGGSGNTIYF. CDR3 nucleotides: TGCGCCAGCAGCTTGGTTGGCGGATCTGGAAACACCATATATTTT.

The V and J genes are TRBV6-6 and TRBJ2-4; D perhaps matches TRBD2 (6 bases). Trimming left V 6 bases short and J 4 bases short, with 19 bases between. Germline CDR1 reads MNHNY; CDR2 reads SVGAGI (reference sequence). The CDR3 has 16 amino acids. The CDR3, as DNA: TGTGCCAGCAGCGGAACGGAGGGCCGAACAAAAAACATTCAGTACTTC. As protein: CASSGTEGRTKNIQYF.

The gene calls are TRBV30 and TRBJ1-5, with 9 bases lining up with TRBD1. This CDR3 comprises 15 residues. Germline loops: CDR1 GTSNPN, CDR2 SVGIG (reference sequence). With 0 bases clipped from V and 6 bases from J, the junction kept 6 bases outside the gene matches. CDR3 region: CAWSVRGQGTQPQHF. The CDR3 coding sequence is TGTGCCTGGAGTGTACGGGGACAGGGTACTCAGCCCCAGCATTTT.

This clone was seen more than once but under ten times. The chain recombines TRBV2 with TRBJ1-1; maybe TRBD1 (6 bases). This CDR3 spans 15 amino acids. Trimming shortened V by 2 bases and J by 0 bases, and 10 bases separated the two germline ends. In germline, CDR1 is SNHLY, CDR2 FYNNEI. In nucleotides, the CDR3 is TGTGCCAGCAGTGAAATACAGGGCATGAACACTGAAGCTTTCTTT. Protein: CASSEIQGMNTEAFF.

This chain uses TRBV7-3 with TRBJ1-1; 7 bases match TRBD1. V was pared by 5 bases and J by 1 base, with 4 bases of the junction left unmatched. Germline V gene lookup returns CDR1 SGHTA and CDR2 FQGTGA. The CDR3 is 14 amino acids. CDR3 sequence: CASSQQGTNTEAFF. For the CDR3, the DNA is TGTGCCAGCAGCCAACAGGGGACGAACACTGAAGCTTTCTTT.

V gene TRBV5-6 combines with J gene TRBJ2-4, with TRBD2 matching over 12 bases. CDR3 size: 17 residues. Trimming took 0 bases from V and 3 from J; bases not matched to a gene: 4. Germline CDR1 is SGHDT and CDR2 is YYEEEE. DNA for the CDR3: TGTGCCAGCAGCTTGGCTAGCGGGAGGGTTGGCAAAAACATTCAGTACTTC. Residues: CASSLASGRVGKNIQYF. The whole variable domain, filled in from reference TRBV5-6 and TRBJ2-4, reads DAGVTQSPTHLIKTRGQQVTLRCSPKSGHDTVSWYQQALGQGPQFIFQYYEEEERQRGNFPDRFSGHQFPNYSSELNVNALLLGDSALYLCASSLASGRVGKNIQYFGAGTRLSVL.

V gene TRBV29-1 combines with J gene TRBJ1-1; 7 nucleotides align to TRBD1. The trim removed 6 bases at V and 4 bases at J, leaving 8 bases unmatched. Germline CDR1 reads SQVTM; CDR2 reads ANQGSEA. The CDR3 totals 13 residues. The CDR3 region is CSVVTGWTTEAFF. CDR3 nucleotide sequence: TGCAGCGTCGTGACAGGGTGGACCACTGAAGCTTTCTTT.

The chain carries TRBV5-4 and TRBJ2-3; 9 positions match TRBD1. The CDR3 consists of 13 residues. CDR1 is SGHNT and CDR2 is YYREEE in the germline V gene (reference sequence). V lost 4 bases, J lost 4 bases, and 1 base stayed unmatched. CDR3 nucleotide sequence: TGTGCCAGCAGCCGGACAGGGGCAGATACGCAGTATTTT. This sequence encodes CASSRTGADTQYF.

DNA for the CDR3: TGTGCCAGCAGCTTGTCGGCTAGCTCTTTCTACGAGCAGTACTTC. Its protein is CASSLSASSFYEQYF. This chain links TRBV5-4 with TRBJ2-7, with D possibly being TRBD2 (5 bases). The CDR3 spans 15 residues. Looked up from germline, CDR1 is SGHNT and CDR2 is YYREEE (reference sequence). V was cut by 1 base and J by 3 bases, with 14 bases left in between. The whole variable domain, remainder taken from reference TRBV5-4 and TRBJ2-7, is ETGVTQSPTHLIKTRGQQVTLRCSSQSGHNTVSWYQQALGQGPQFIFQYYREEENGRGNFPPRFSGLQFPNYSSELNVNALELDDSALYLCASSLSASSFYEQYFGPGTRLTVT.

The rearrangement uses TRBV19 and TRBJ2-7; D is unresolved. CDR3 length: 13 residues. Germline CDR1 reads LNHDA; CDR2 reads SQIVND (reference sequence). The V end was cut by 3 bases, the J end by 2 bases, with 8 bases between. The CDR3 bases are TGTGCCAGTAGTATGGGCGGAGCCTACGAGCAGTACTTC. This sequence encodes CASSMGGAYEQYF. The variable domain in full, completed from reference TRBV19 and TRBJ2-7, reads DGGITQSPKYLFRKEGQNVTLSCEQNLNHDAMYWYRQDPGQGLRLIYYSQIVNDFQKGDIAEGYSVSREKKESFPLTVTSAQKNPTAFYLCASSMGGAYEQYFGPGTRLTVT.

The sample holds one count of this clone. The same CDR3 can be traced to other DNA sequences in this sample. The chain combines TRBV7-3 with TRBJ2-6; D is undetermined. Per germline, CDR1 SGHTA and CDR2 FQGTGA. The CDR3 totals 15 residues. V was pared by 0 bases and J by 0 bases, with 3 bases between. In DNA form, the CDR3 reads TGTGCCAGCAGCTTAACTAGCTCTGGGGCCAACGTCCTGACTTTC. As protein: CASSLTSSGANVLTF.

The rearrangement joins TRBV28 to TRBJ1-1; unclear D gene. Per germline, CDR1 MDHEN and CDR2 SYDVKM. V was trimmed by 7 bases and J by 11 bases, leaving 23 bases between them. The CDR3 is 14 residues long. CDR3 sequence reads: CASTTVKPLGGAFF. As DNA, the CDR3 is TGTGCCAGCACTACCGTCAAACCCTTAGGAGGGGCTTTCTTT.

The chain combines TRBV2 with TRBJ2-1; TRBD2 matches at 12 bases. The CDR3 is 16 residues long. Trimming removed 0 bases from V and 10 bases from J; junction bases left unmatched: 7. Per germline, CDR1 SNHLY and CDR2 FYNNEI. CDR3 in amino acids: CASSEAITSGRREQFF. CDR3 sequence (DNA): TGTGCCAGCAGTGAAGCCATAACTAGCGGGAGGAGAGAGCAGTTCTTC.

The CDR3 coding sequence is TGTGCCAGCAGTGAGCTGGGGTCGGACTCAGTCACTGAAGCTTTCTTT. It is translated as CASSELGSDSVTEAFF. The chain employs TRBV6-1 and TRBJ1-1; no firm D call. Germline V lookup: CDR1 MNHNS, CDR2 SASEGT. The CDR3 extends over 16 amino acids. V gave up 3 bases and J gave up 4 bases, with 18 bases separating them.

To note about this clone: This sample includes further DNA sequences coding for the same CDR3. CDR3 sequence (DNA): TGTGCCAGCTCACCCGGAACAGGGGGACAGCCCCAGCATTTT. Translated, it gives CASSPGTGGQPQHF. The chain combines TRBV18 with TRBJ1-5; 8 bases agree with TRBD1. The J segment lost 7 bases and the V segment lost 3 bases, leaving 5 bases of the junction unmatched. The CDR3 is made up of 14 amino acids. Germline CDR1 reads KGHSH; CDR2 reads LQKENI.

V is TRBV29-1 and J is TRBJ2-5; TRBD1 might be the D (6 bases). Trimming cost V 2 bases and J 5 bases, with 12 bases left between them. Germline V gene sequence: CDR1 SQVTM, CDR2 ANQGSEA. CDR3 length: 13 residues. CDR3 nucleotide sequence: TGCAGCGTTGAATTTACAGGGAAGGAGACCCAGTACTTC. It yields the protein CSVEFTGKETQYF. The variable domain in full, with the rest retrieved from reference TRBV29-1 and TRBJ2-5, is SAVISQKPSRDICQRGTSLTIQCQVDSQVTMMFWYRQQPGQSLTLIATANQGSEATYESGFVIDKFPISRPNLTFSTLTVSNMSPEDSSIYLCSVEFTGKETQYFGPGTRLLVL.

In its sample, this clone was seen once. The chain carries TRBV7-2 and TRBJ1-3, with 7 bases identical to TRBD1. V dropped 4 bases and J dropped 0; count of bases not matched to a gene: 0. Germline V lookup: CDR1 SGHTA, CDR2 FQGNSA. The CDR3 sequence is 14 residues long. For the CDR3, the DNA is TGTGCCAGCAGCTGGGACAGCTCTGGAAACACCATATATTTT. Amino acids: CASSWDSSGNTIYF.

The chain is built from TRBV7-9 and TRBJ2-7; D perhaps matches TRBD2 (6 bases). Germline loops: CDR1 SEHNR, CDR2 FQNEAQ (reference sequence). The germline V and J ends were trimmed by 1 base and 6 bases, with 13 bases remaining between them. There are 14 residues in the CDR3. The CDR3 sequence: CASSLVGRGSEQYF. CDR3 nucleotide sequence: TGTGCCAGCAGCTTAGTTGGGCGGGGCTCCGAGCAGTACTTC.

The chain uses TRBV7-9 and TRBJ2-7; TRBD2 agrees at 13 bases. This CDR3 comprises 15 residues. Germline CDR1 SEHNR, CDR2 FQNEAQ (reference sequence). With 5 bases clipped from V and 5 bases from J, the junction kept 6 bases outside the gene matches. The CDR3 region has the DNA TGTGCCAGCAGCCCGGGACTAGCGGGACGCAACGAGCAGTACTTC. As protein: CASSPGLAGRNEQYF. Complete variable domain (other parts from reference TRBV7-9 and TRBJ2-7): DTGVSQNPRHKITKRGQNVTFRCDPISEHNRLYWYRQTLGQGPEFLTYFQNEAQLEKSRLLSDRFSAERPKGSFSTLEIQRTEQGDSAMYLCASSPGLAGRNEQYFGPGTRLTVT.

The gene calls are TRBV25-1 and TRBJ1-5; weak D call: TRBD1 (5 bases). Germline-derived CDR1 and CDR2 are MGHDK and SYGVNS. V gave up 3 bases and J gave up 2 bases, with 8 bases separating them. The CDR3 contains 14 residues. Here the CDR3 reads CASSEGGGNQPQHF. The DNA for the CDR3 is TGTGCCAGCAGTGAGGGGGGGGGCAATCAGCCCCAGCATTTT.